This entry lists 30 T cell receptor beta chains sequenced from one sample in a study of regulatory T cells in long-lasting Graves disease. Libraries of TCR beta came from iRepertoire HTBI primers plus Arm-PCR of CDR3 regions. TCRdb itself ran the multiplex PCR reads through MiXCR, one entry per CDR3 protein. The data hold hundreds of thousands of distinct CDR3 sequences, with roughly a sixth observed a single time. Indicated time point: newly diagnosed GD, antithyroid drugs for less than 3 months. PBMC RNA was the source of the TCR library. The same sample was also studied in work on T cells in Graves' hyperthyroidism and ophthalmopathy.

Source: peripheral blood mononuclear cells (PBMCs), taken at new diagnosis, from a patient treated with antithyroid drugs. These receptors were collected from a man aged 40-49 years with Graves disease.

This sequence joins TRBV4-3 and TRBJ2-7; a possible D gene is TRBD2 (6 bases). V was clipped by 3 bases and J by 5 bases, with 17 bases between them. This CDR3 is built from 15 residues. Germline assignment: CDR1 LGHNA and CDR2 YSLEER. CDR3 coding DNA: TGCGCCAGCAGCCAGGGAGGACGGGGTGGGGACGAGCAGTACTTC. Its translation: CASSQGGRGGDEQYF.

This clonotype was counted ten times or more. The V call is TRBV7-9, the J call TRBJ2-3; a possible D gene is TRBD1 (5 bases). From germline, CDR1 is SEHNR and CDR2 FQNEAQ (reference sequence). V lost 5 bases and J lost 1, with 13 bases in between. The CDR3 consists of 15 residues. CDR3: CASSPRGSRTDTQYF. In DNA, the CDR3 is TGTGCCAGCAGCCCAAGGGGCAGCCGCACAGATACGCAGTATTTT.

This clonotype was detected only a few times. The V and J genes are TRBV2 and TRBJ2-5; D is uncertain. Germline V gene sequence: CDR1 SNHLY, CDR2 FYNNEI. CDR3 length: 11 residues. Trimming took 7 bases from V and 5 from J, leaving 8 bases between them. This CDR3 reads CASKGMETQYF. CDR3 DNA: TGTGCCAGCAAGGGTATGGAGACCCAGTACTTC.

This clonotype was counted many times. V usage is TRBV2 and J usage is TRBJ2-3; TRBD2 aligns across 9 bases. The germline V gene has CDR1 SNHLY and CDR2 FYNNEI. V was pared by 7 bases and J by 2 bases, with 4 bases of the junction left unmatched. The CDR3 has 14 amino acids. CDR3 amino acids: CASTRTSVTDTQYF. The CDR3 DNA sequence: TGTGCCAGCACCAGGACTAGCGTCACAGATACGCAGTATTTT.

This clonotype showed up many times. V and J are TRBV3-1 and TRBJ2-3; 11 positions match TRBD2. From germline, CDR1 is LGHDT and CDR2 YNNKEL (reference sequence). This CDR3 contains 16 residues. With 4 bases clipped from V and 2 bases from J, the junction kept 5 bases outside the gene matches. The CDR3 loop is CASSPTSGDPTDTQYF. CDR3 nucleotides: TGTGCCAGCAGCCCGACTAGCGGGGACCCCACAGATACGCAGTATTTT.

This clonotype was counted at least ten times. The chain employs TRBV11-2 and TRBJ2-7; D perhaps matches TRBD1 (6 bases). V was clipped by 6 bases and J by 0 bases, with 15 bases between them. Germline loops: CDR1 SGHAT, CDR2 FQNNGV. This CDR3 region has 15 residues. The CDR3 loop is CASSNDRLSSYEQYF. The CDR3 DNA reads TGTGCCAGCAGTAATGACAGGTTAAGCTCCTACGAGCAGTACTTC.

The sample holds many counts of this clonotype. The CDR3 does not close with the conserved phenylalanine or tryptophan, likely indicating a read error. The V call is TRBV5-1, the J call TRBJ1-1; TRBD1 is a possible D gene (5 bases). The V end lost 5 bases, the J end lost 0 bases, and 5 bases lay between the germline ends. Looked up from germline, CDR1 is SGHRS and CDR2 is YFSETQ. The CDR3 length is 12 residues. CDR3 residues: CASRQVNTEAFL. The CDR3 bases are TGCGCCAGCAGACAGGTGAACACTGAAGCTTTCCTT.

In its sample, this clonotype was seen a few times. The V and J genes are TRBV4-2 and TRBJ2-7; 12 positions match TRBD1. Germline V gene lookup returns CDR1 LGHNA and CDR2 YNFKEQ. Unmatched junction bases numbered 8, after V lost 4 bases and J lost 7 bases. The CDR3 has 15 amino acids. The CDR3, as DNA: TGTGCCAGCAGCCTGCAGGGGACAGGGGGCTGGGAGCAGTACTTC. This encodes CASSLQGTGGWEQYF.

This clonotype came up many times. The V and J genes are TRBV4-3 and TRBJ1-4; a possible D gene is TRBD1 (6 bases). The length of the CDR3 is 15 residues. Trimming shortened V by 1 base and J by 7 bases, and 13 bases separated the two germline ends. CDR1 and CDR2 (germline): LGHNA, YSLEER. The CDR3 is CASSQVKGGGEKLFF. CDR3 DNA sequence: TGCGCCAGCAGCCAAGTAAAGGGAGGGGGTGAAAAACTGTTTTTT.

Ten or more counts support this clonotype. The chain joins TRBV3-1 to TRBJ1-1; D not resolved. This CDR3 contains 13 residues. Trimming removed 2 bases from V and 5 bases from J, with 9 bases in between. Germline-derived CDR1 and CDR2 are LGHDT and YNNKEL (reference sequence). The CDR3 region has the DNA TGTGCCAGCAGCCAACGGCAGGAGACTGAAGCTTTCTTT. Protein sequence: CASSQRQETEAFF.

This clonotype was seen many times. The rearrangement links TRBV4-1 to TRBJ2-1; D perhaps matches TRBD1 (6 bases). This CDR3 contains 17 residues. The V gene's germline CDR1 is MGHRA and CDR2 YSYEKL. V was clipped by 4 bases and J by 5 bases, with 21 bases between them. CDR3 sequence: CASSPSLYRDIHNEQFF. CDR3 DNA sequence: TGCGCCAGCAGCCCTTCCCTTTACCGGGACATTCACAATGAGCAGTTCTTC.

This clonotype was detected ten times or more. The chain joins TRBV9 to TRBJ1-5; D is undetermined. This CDR3 region has 13 residues. CDR1 is SGDLS, CDR2 YYNGEE, per germline. V was shortened by 2 bases and J by 3 bases, with 6 bases between the two germline ends. CDR3 nucleotide sequence: TGTGCCAGCAGCGTTACAGTCAATCAGCCCCAGCATTTT. Its protein product is CASSVTVNQPQHF.

This clonotype appeared a single time. Just one base apart from a much larger clone, this may be a read error. This rearrangement joins TRBV9 to TRBJ1-4; D is unresolved. In germline, CDR1 is SGDLS, CDR2 YYNGEE. The CDR3 covers 15 residues. CDR3 in DNA: TGTGCCAGCAGCGGACGAGGATATCGGGATGAAAAACTGTCTTTT. Translated: CASSGRGYRDEKLSF.

This clonotype has at least ten counts. The gene calls are TRBV7-2 and TRBJ2-7; possible D gene TRBD2, 6 bases. Germline-derived CDR1 and CDR2 are SGHTA and FQGNSA. The CDR3 has 15 amino acids. V lost 0 bases, J lost 3 bases, and 12 bases lay in between. CDR3 region: CASSLAGGNNYEQYF. The CDR3 nucleotides are TGTGCCAGCAGCTTAGCGGGAGGCAACAACTACGAGCAGTACTTC.

This clonotype was counted ten times or more. V is TRBV18 and J is TRBJ2-5; possible D gene TRBD2, 6 bases. The germline CDR1 and CDR2 sequences are KGHSH and LQKENI. This CDR3 comprises 13 residues. The germline V and J ends were trimmed by 6 bases and 3 bases, with 11 bases remaining between them. The CDR3 coding sequence is TGTGCCAGCTCCCGGGGACTCGAAGAGACCCAGTACTTC. Translating gives CASSRGLEETQYF.

Comment on this clonotype: A read error likely explains this, since a far larger clone differs by one base. The V and J genes are TRBV5-5 and TRBJ2-1; TRBD1 is a possible D gene (5 bases). Matching the DNA end better, TRBJ2-7 makes the J call doubtful. The CDR3 has 13 amino acids. Looked up from germline, CDR1 is SGHKS and CDR2 is YYEKEE (reference sequence). The CDR3 sequence: CTSSIGAPGRQYF. In nucleotides, the CDR3 is TGTACCAGCAGTATTGGGGCCCCCGGCCGGCAGTACTTC.

This clonotype was recorded at least ten times. The chain joins TRBV19 to TRBJ2-3; no reliable D call. The CDR3 consists of 14 residues. Germline V gene lookup returns CDR1 LNHDA and CDR2 SQIVND (reference sequence). V was cut by 0 bases and J by 1 base, with 5 bases left in between. This CDR3 reads CASSIDGGTDTQYF. Here the CDR3 DNA reads TGTGCCAGTAGTATAGATGGGGGCACAGATACGCAGTATTTT.

The sample holds many counts of this clonotype. The chain employs TRBV2 and TRBJ2-3, with 11 nucleotides matching TRBD2. This CDR3 is built from 14 residues. Germline V CDR1 and CDR2: SNHLY, FYNNEI. J was trimmed by 6 bases and V by 8 bases; bases with no gene match: 7. CDR3 DNA: TGTGCCAGCGACTTTAGCGGGGGGGCCGATACGCAGTATTTT. Translating it yields CASDFSGGADTQYF.

Remarks on this clonotype: A much larger clone sits a single nucleotide away, making a read error possible. The genes are TRBV6-1 and TRBJ1-1; no clear D. V lost 8 bases, J lost 4 bases, and 14 bases lay in between. This CDR3 is built from 13 residues. Germline values: CDR1 MNHNS, CDR2 SASEGT. Here the CDR3 DNA reads TGTGCCAGCTCCAGTTCCCTTATCACTGAAGCTTTCTTT. Encoded protein: CASSSSLITEAFF.

This clonotype was detected only a few times. Being one base from a much bigger clone, this may be a read error. The CDR3, as DNA: TGTGCCAGCAGCTATGGGGTAGCAGCAGGGGCCTACGGGCAGTACTTC. Its translation: CASSYGVAAGAYGQYF. The genes are TRBV7-2 and TRBJ2-7, with D possibly matching TRBD1 (6 bases). Per germline, CDR1 SGHTA and CDR2 FQGNSA. This CDR3 spans 16 amino acids.

This clonotype was counted a few times. This chain uses TRBV9 with TRBJ1-3; tentatively, D is TRBD1 (6 bases). The CDR3 has 17 amino acids. Germline CDR1 SGDLS, CDR2 YYNGEE. The ends were cut back, 4 bases at V and 0 bases at J, with 17 bases in the middle. The CDR3 nucleotides are TGTGCCAGCAGCCAAGGGGGGGTCTTAAGCTCTGGAAACACCATATATTTT. Encoded protein: CASSQGGVLSSGNTIYF.

V gene TRBV7-2 combines with J gene TRBJ1-5; 7 nucleotides agree with TRBD1. CDR3 size: 16 residues. With 5 bases clipped from V and 3 bases from J, the junction kept 10 bases outside the gene matches. Germline V gene sequence: CDR1 SGHTA, CDR2 FQGNSA. The CDR3 region is CASSLTSTGINQPQHF. In nucleotides, the CDR3 is TGTGCCAGCAGCCTCACCTCGACAGGGATCAATCAGCCCCAGCATTTT.

V usage is TRBV28 and J usage is TRBJ1-1, with 10 nucleotides matching TRBD1. From germline, CDR1 is MDHEN and CDR2 SYDVKM. V lost 6 bases to trimming and J lost 2 bases; unmatched junction nucleotides: 9. The CDR3 contains 16 residues. Here the CDR3 reads CASRTGTGVLNTEAFF. The DNA of the CDR3 is TGTGCCAGCAGGACTGGGACAGGGGTCCTCAACACTGAAGCTTTCTTT. Based on the CDR3 plus reference TRBV28 and TRBJ1-1, the full variable domain is DVKVTQSSRYLVKRTGEKVFLECVQDMDHENMFWYRQDPGLGLRLIYFSYDVKMKEKGDIPEGYSVSREKKERFSLILESASTNQTSMYLCASRTGTGVLNTEAFFGQGTRLTVV.

This clonotype was counted between two and nine times. V usage is TRBV7-9 and J usage is TRBJ2-3; 8 positions agree with TRBD2. Germline V CDR1 and CDR2: SEHNR, FQNEAQ (reference sequence). The CDR3 runs 16 residues. Trimming removed 4 bases from V and 6 bases from J; junction bases left unmatched: 12. The CDR3 is CASSSDFTGGPDTQYF. The CDR3 DNA reads TGTGCCAGCAGCTCAGATTTCACGGGGGGGCCGGATACGCAGTATTTT.

The rearrangement joins TRBV7-2 to TRBJ2-7; 12 nucleotides agree with TRBD2. Germline V lookup: CDR1 SGHTA, CDR2 FQGNSA. CDR3 size: 16 residues. V dropped 3 bases and J dropped 9; count of bases not matched to a gene: 12. Written as DNA, the CDR3 is TGTGCCAGCAGCTTGTCTAGCGGGGGGGTGGTAGGGGGGCAGTACTTC. Its protein is CASSLSSGGVVGGQYF.

This clonotype showed up just a few times. CDR3 sequence reads: CASSVALGTGKPYEQYF. The CDR3 region has the DNA TGTGCCAGCAGCGTAGCTCTTGGAACAGGGAAACCCTACGAGCAGTACTTC. The rearrangement joins TRBV9 to TRBJ2-7; perhaps TRBD1 as D (6 bases). Germline lookup yields CDR1 SGDLS and CDR2 YYNGEE. Trimming took off 0 bases at V and 2 bases at J, with 18 bases between the two ends. This CDR3 comprises 17 residues.

Notes on this clonotype: This sequence is one base from a far larger clone and is likely a read error. The chain combines TRBV6-4 with TRBJ1-1, with D tentatively TRBD1 (5 bases). There are 15 residues in the CDR3. From germline, CDR1 is MRHNA and CDR2 SNTAGT. CDR3 in DNA: TGTGCCAGCAGATCCCCGGCAGGGACGAACACTGAAACTTTCTTT. This encodes CASRSPAGTNTETFF.

Comment on this clonotype: A far more abundant clone sits one base away, making this likely a read error. The chain couples TRBV2 to TRBJ2-7, with a possible D match to TRBD2 (6 bases). This CDR3 region has 12 residues. Germline loops: CDR1 SNHLY, CDR2 FYNNEI. CDR3 residues: CASSQQDYEQHF. Written as DNA, the CDR3 is TGTGCCAGCAGTCAACAGGACTACGAGCAGCACTTC.

In its sample, this clonotype was seen many times. V usage is TRBV28 and J usage is TRBJ1-4, with a possible D match to TRBD1 (5 bases). The CDR3 contains 13 residues. Trimming took 7 bases from V and 5 from J, leaving 11 bases between them. Germline V gene sequence: CDR1 MDHEN, CDR2 SYDVKM. CDR3 sequence (DNA): TGTGCCAGCAAACGACAGATGAATGAAAAACTGTTTTTT. Its protein product is CASKRQMNEKLFF.

The table lists this clonotype with many counts. This rearrangement joins TRBV20-1 to TRBJ1-5; D gene unclear. V lost 7 bases and J 0 bases, leaving 7 bases between the germline ends. The CDR3 totals 12 residues. The V gene's germline CDR1 is DFQATT and CDR2 SNEGSKA (reference sequence). This chain's CDR3 is CSGAASNQPQHF. CDR3 bases: TGCAGTGGGGCGGCTAGCAATCAGCCCCAGCATTTT.